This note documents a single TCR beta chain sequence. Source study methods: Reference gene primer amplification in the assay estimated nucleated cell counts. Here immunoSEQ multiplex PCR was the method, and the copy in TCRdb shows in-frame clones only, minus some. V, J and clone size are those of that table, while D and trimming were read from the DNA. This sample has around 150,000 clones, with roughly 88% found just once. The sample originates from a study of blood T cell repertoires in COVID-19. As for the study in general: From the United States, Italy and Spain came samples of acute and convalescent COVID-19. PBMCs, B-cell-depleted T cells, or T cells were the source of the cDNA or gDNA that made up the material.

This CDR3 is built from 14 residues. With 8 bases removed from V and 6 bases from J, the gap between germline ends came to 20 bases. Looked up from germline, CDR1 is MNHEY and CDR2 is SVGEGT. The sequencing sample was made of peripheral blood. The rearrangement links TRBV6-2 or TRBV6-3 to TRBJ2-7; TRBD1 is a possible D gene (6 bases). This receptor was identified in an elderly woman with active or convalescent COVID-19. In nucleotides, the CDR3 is TGTGCCAGCGGTTCCGGGACATTGGGAGCCGAGCAGTACTTC. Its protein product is CASGSGTLGAEQYF.